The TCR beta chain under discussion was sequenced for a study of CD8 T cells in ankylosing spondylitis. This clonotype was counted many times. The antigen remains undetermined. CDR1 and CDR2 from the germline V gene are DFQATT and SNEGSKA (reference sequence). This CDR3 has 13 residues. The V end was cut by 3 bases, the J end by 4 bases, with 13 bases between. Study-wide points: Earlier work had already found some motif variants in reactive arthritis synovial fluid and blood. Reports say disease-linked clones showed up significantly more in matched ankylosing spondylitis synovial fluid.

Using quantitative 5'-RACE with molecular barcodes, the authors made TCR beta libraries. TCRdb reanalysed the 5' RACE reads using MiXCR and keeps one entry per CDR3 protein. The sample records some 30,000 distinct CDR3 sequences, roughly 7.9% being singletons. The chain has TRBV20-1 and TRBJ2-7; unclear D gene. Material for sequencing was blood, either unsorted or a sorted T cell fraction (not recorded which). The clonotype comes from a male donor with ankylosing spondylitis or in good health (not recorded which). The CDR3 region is CSASPARGYEQYF. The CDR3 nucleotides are TGCAGTGCTAGTCCGGCTAGAGGATACGAGCAGTACTTC.